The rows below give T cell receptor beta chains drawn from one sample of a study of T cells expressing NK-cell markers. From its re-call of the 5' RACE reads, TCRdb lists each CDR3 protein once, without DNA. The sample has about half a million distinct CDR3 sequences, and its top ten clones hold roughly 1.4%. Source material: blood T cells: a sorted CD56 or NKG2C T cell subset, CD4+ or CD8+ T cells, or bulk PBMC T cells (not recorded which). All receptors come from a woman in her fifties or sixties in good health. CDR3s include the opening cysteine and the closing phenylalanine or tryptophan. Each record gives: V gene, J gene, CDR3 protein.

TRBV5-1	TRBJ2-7	CASSLVRDGGWEQYF
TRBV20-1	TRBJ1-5	CSATDTSNQPQHF
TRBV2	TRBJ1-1	CASSEAGTSGTEAFF
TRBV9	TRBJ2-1	CASSAWTSGSIYNEQFF
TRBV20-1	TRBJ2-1	CSARRAGEKHEQFF
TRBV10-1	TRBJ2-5	CASSDGAGDETQYF
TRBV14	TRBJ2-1	CASSQIAGGTEQFF
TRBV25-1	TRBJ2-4	CASSELGQNIQYF
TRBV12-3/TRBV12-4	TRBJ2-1	CASIYSGKRNEQFF
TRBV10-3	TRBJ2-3	CAISLRSTDTQYF
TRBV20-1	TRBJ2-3	CSARDYRDRGAHTQYF
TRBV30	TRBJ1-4	CAWDLGGREKLFF
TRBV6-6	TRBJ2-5	CASSPNSGRGGETQYF
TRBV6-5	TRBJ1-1	CASSYVSPVGKMNTEAFF